These T cell receptor beta chains were read from a single sample in a study of siplizumab effects on memory and regulatory T cells. Clones were read by immunoSEQ multiplex PCR, and TCRdb kept only the in-frame ones, dropping some. Counted here are about 26,000 clones, 80% to 90% occurring once; the ten biggest clones make up around a quarter. The sample consisted of memory CD4+ T cells sorted from blood. Receptors were obtained from a human donor in good health. CDR3s include the opening cysteine and the closing phenylalanine or tryptophan. D genes are given only for firm matches. Some rows have no size entry. The others give once, few or many, or a class for an expanded clone.

>TRBV9|NA|TRBJ2-3|NA|13
TGTGCCAGCAGCCGATCAGTCCCAAATACGCAGTATTTT
CASSRSVPNTQYF
>TRBV30|TRBD1|TRBJ1-5|NA|16
TGTGCCTGGAGTGCGACAGGGCGAGGCGGCAATCAGCCCCAGCATTTT
CAWSATGRGGNQPQHF
>TRBV5-1|NA|TRBJ2-5|NA|13
TGCGCCAGCACCTCAGGGTCGCAAGAGACCCAGTACTTC
CASTSGSQETQYF
>TRBV7-2|TRBD2|TRBJ2-7|once|15
TGTGCCAGCAGCCCCGTAGCGGGAGGGAACTACGAGCAGTACTTC
CASSPVAGGNYEQYF
>TRBV29-1|NA|TRBJ2-7|NA|14
TGCAGCGTTGTGGGTGGGGCGCCTCCCTACGAGCAGTACTTC
CSVVGGAPPYEQYF
>TRBV28|TRBD2|TRBJ2-5|NA|15
TGTGCCAGCAGTTTCCCGCCTAGCGGGAGAGAGACCCAGTACTTC
CASSFPPSGRETQYF
>TRBV4-1|TRBD1|TRBJ2-2|NA|16
TGCGCCAGCAGCCAAGGGACAGGGGGGGACACCGGGGAGCTGTTTTTT
CASSQGTGGDTGELFF
>TRBV6-6|NA|TRBJ1-5|once|12
TGTGCCAGCAGTCCCCCTAATCAGCCCCAGCATTTT
CASSPPNQPQHF
>TRBV7-3|TRBD2|TRBJ2-1|NA|15
TGTGCCAGCAGCGCACTAGCGGGAGGGTACAATGAGCAGTTCTTC
CASSALAGGYNEQFF
>TRBV7-8|NA|TRBJ1-1|NA|15
TGTGCCAGCAGCTTATATAGGGGGTCAGACACTGAAGCTTTCTTT
CASSLYRGSDTEAFF
>TRBV18|NA|TRBJ2-1|NA|15
TGTGCCAGCTCACCACGCCAGGGTGGGTACAATGAGCAGTTCTTC
CASSPRQGGYNEQFF
>TRBV7-9|NA|TRBJ1-2|NA|14
TGTGCCAGCAGCTTAGAATCCAGTTTGGGGGGCTACACCTTC
CASSLESSLGGYTF
>TRBV2|NA|TRBJ2-3|NA|16
TGTGCCAGCAGTGTACCTACGGCGGCCGTCACAGATACGCAGTATTTT
CASSVPTAAVTDTQYF
>TRBV2|NA|TRBJ2-2|few|15
TGTGCCAGCAGTGAGTCCGGGAGAGACACCGGGGAGCTGTTTTTT
CASSESGRDTGELFF
>TRBV19|NA|TRBJ2-5|NA|13
TGTGCCAGTAGTACACAGAACCGGCAGACCCAGTACTTC
CASSTQNRQTQYF